This TCR beta chain originates from a study of blood T cell repertoires in COVID-19 (dated by TCRdb to the early 2020s). For the wider study: Samples covering the acute and convalescent phases of COVID-19 were provided by collaborators in the United States, Italy and Spain. The prospective study material was composed of cDNA or gDNA derived from T cells, B-cell-depleted T cells, or PBMCs. Subjects who had been exposed to COVID-19, were actively infected with it, or had recovered from it provided the deeply sampled blood TCRbeta repertoires that made up the dataset. The repertoires were made available in a free public database intended to serve as a resource for research on the immune response to SARS-CoV-2. Samples were obtained from the ongoing ImmuneRACE study (first 160 participants) and from some 1,200 subjects provided by 6 global collaborators. A de-identified subject ID, COVID-19 status, age in years and sex were almost always included in the sample metadata. Where available, HLA class I and class II types were obtained from metadata supplied by the sample provider rather than from assay-based typing.

TCRbeta CDR3 regions were amplified from genomic DNA by means of the immunoSEQ Assay, a bias-controlled multiplex PCR. On the authors' methods: The number of nucleated cells in each sample was estimated from the amplification of reference gene primers within the assay. To quantify the absolute abundance of each unique TCRbeta CDR3 rearrangement, sequence reads were collapsed and filtered. Productive Simpson clonality was computed per sample as the square root of Simpson's diversity index over productive rearrangements. TCRdb provides this immuneACCESS table in a form limited to in-frame rearrangements. Some clones are lacking; in checked studies, under half of them reflect an unresolved V gene, and why the rest are absent is not known. V, J and clone size reflect that table, while D and trimming were determined from the DNA. Recorded for this sample are roughly 110,000 clones; roughly 84% of them occurred a single time. Together, the top ten hold approximately 1.5% of the sample.

The collaborating institutions used their own protocols to collect whole blood in K2EDTA tubes. For TCRbeta analysis, collaborators shipped samples in one of three forms: frozen whole blood, isolated PBMCs, or DNA extracted from either of those sample types. The germline V gene gives CDR1 as SGDLS and CDR2 as YYNGEE. Including the terminal cysteine and phenylalanine, the CDR3 comprises 15 residues. Kept here is only the CDR3 DNA, which spans 45 bases and is read in frame from base 1. The junction shows trimming of 6 bases on V and 2 bases on J, and the gene matches do not reach 7 bases of it. The research as a whole found: How much clinical and demographic metadata was included differed by source and by participant, and the metadata was provided uncurated.

Details on this clone: Its antigen is currently not known. No clone much larger than this one lies a single base away; base qualities are absent.

This receptor was identified in a man in his forties or fifties with acute or convalescent COVID-19. The sample comprised peripheral blood. In this chain, TRBV9 is recombined with TRBJ2-1; 8 bases in the junction line up with TRBD2. The CDR3 loop reads CASTRGGNAYNEQFF. At the DNA level, the sequence is TGTGCCAGCACCCGGGGGGGGAATGCCTACAATGAGCAGTTCTTC.